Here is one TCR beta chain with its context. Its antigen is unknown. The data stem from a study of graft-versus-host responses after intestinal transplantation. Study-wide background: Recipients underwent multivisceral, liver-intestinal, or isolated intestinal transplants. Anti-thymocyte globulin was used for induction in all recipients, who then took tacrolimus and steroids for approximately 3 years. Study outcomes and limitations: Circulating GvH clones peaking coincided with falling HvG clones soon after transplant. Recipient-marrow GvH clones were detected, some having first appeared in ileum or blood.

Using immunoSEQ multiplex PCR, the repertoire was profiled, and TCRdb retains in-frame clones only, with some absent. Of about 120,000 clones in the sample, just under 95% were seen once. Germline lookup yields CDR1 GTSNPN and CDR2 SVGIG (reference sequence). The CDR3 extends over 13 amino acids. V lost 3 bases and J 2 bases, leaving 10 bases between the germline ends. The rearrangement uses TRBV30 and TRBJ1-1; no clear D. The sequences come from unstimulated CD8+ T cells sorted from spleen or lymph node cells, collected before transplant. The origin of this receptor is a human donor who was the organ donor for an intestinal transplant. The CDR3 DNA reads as TGTGCCTGGAGCCCCGACAAAAACACTGAAGCTTTCTTT. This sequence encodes CAWSPDKNTEAFF.